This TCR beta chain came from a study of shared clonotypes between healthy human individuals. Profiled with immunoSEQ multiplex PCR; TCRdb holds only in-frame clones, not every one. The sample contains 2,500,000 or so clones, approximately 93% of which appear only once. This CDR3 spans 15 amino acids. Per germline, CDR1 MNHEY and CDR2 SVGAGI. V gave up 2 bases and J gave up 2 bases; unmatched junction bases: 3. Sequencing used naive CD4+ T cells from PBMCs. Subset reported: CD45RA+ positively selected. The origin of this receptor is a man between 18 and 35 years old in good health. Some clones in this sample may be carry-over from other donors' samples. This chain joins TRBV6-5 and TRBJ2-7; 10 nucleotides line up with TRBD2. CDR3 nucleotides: TGTGCCAGCAGTTACGTAGCGGGAGGCCCCTACGAGCAGTACTTC. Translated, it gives CASSYVAGGPYEQYF.